This is a list of T cell receptor beta chains from one sample in a study of PD-1 blockade in classical Hodgkin lymphoma. Clones were read by immunoSEQ multiplex PCR, and TCRdb kept only the in-frame ones, dropping some. The sample contains approximately 52,000 clones, 86% of which appear only once. The starting material was peripheral blood mononuclear cells (PBMCs), obtained before the fourth cycle of nivolumab. All receptors come from a human donor with classical Hodgkin lymphoma. Both conserved end residues are part of each CDR3. D genes are given only for firm matches. Clone sizes are given selectively: once, few, many, or a class where the clone is expanded.

V,J,D,size,CDR3,DNA
TRBV7-2,TRBJ2-1,-,-,CASSRAVDEQFF,TGTGCCAGCAGCCGAGCAGTGGATGAGCAGTTCTTC
TRBV9,TRBJ1-2,-,-,CASSTGPRVDYGYTF,TGTGCCAGCAGCACAGGACCCCGAGTAGATTATGGCTACACCTTC
TRBV7-9,TRBJ2-7,-,once,CASELQGYEQYF,TGTGCCAGCGAATTACAGGGCTACGAGCAGTACTTC
TRBV6-4,TRBJ1-5,TRBD1,-,CASSDQGAQHF,TGTGCCAGCAGTGACCAGGGGGCCCAGCATTTT
TRBV4-1,TRBJ2-7,-,-,CASSHGRRDEEEQYF,TGCGCCAGCAGCCATGGTCGGAGGGACGAGGAAGAGCAGTACTTC
TRBV7-6,TRBJ2-1,TRBD1,once,CASSLKGGQGWGEQFF,TGTGCCAGCAGCTTAAAGGGGGGACAGGGGTGGGGTGAGCAGTTCTTC
TRBV29-1,TRBJ2-1,-,-,CSVGPGQGSYNEQFF,TGCAGCGTTGGCCCGGGACAAGGCTCCTACAATGAGCAGTTCTTC
TRBV27,TRBJ2-1,-,-,CASSPGFYEQFF,TGTGCCAGCAGCCCAGGGTTCTATGAGCAGTTCTTC
TRBV7-7,TRBJ2-2,TRBD1,-,CASSTDRVGTGELFF,TGTGCCAGCAGCACAGACAGGGTGGGCACCGGGGAGCTGTTTTTT
TRBV19,TRBJ1-4,-,once,CASRLGQPNEKLFF,TGTGCCAGCCGTCTAGGACAGCCAAATGAAAAACTGTTTTTT
TRBV10-1,TRBJ2-1,TRBD2,once,CASSGRGGSVDEQFF,TGCGCCAGCAGTGGTCGAGGCGGGAGTGTTGATGAGCAGTTCTTC
TRBV11-2,TRBJ2-2,-,-,CASSHGTLSNTGELFF,TGTGCCAGCAGCCACGGGACACTTAGCAACACCGGGGAGCTGTTTTTT
TRBV19,TRBJ2-5,-,-,CASSILKGGETQYF,TGTGCCAGTAGTATCTTGAAGGGAGGCGAGACCCAGTACTTC
TRBV27,TRBJ2-1,-,-,CASSESQGPEQFF,TGTGCCAGCAGTGAGAGCCAGGGACCGGAGCAGTTCTTC
TRBV5-1,TRBJ2-5,-,once,CASSLVGQETQYF,TGCGCCAGCAGCTTGGTAGGCCAAGAGACCCAGTACTTC
TRBV6-1,TRBJ1-2,TRBD1,-,CASSGTGGLRGYGYTF,TGTGCCAGCAGTGGGACAGGGGGACTAAGAGGCTATGGCTACACCTTC
TRBV9,TRBJ2-5,-,-,CASSHGGPQETQYF,TGTGCCAGCAGCCACGGGGGGCCCCAAGAGACCCAGTACTTC
TRBV28,TRBJ1-2,-,-,CASSLGGMNYGYTF,TGTGCCAGCAGTTTAGGTGGGATGAACTATGGCTACACCTTC
TRBV7-8,TRBJ1-3,-,-,CASSLPQLSSGNTIYF,TGTGCCAGCAGCCTCCCACAGCTCAGCTCTGGAAACACCATATATTTT
TRBV27,TRBJ2-2,-,-,CASSHLGTAPGTGELFF,TGTGCCAGCAGTCACCTCGGGACCGCCCCGGGGACCGGGGAGCTGTTTTTT
TRBV7-2,TRBJ2-7,-,-,CASSHTGGGAYEQYF,TGTGCCAGCAGCCATACAGGGGGGGGCGCCTACGAGCAGTACTTC
TRBV21-1,TRBJ2-7,-,-,CASSKSSGKFEQYF,TGTGCCAGCAGCAAGTCTAGCGGGAAGTTCGAGCAGTACTTC
TRBV6-6,TRBJ2-1,-,-,CASSRGNEQFF,TGTGCCAGCAGTAGGGGCAATGAGCAGTTCTTC
TRBV9,TRBJ2-3,-,-,CASSPQAVVADTQYF,TGTGCCAGCAGCCCCCAAGCAGTGGTAGCAGATACGCAGTATTTT
TRBV6-5,TRBJ1-1,TRBD1,-,CASSYQTGDTEAFF,TGTGCCAGCAGTTACCAGACAGGGGACACTGAAGCTTTCTTT
TRBV29-1,TRBJ2-5,-,-,CSVSKGETQYF,TGCAGCGTTAGTAAAGGAGAGACCCAGTACTTC
TRBV4-2,TRBJ2-7,-,-,CASSQEVLSYEQYF,TGTGCCAGCAGCCAAGAGGTGCTTTCCTACGAGCAGTACTTC
TRBV6-5,TRBJ1-5,-,-,CASSFRGDQPQHF,TGTGCCAGCAGTTTCAGGGGAGATCAGCCCCAGCATTTT